This T cell receptor (beta chain) was profiled in a study of T cells in Graves' hyperthyroidism and ophthalmopathy. Overall study: Prior to any treatment, at the point of initial diagnosis, peripheral blood was collected.

This clonotype was detected many times. The antigen remains unidentified. These patients, aged 18 to 65, had recently diagnosed hyperthyroidism lasting under 2 months. Source material for PBMCs was over 7.5 ml fresh peripheral blood. Study-wide findings and caveats: Most clonotypes expanded in thyroid above 0.001 were likewise present in blood.

RNA transcripts provided the source from which TCR beta CDR3 regions were amplified. The study used the HTBI primer set for a first-round RT-PCR of the TCR CDR3. TCRdb re-analysed the multiplex PCR reads in MiXCR, keeping a single row per CDR3 protein. The sample carries 400,000 to 500,000 distinct CDR3 sequences, roughly an eighth recorded once. The sequence derives from a woman aged 18-29 years with Graves' hyperthyroidism. Sample: blood.

The CDR3 sequence: CASKRGLNEETQYF. CDR3 coding DNA: TGTGCCAGCAAACGGGGGCTGAACGAAGAGACCCAGTACTTC. The gene calls are TRBV12-3 or TRBV12-4 and TRBJ2-5; TRBD1 or TRBD2 may be the D gene (6 bases each). Trimming stripped 7 bases from V and 3 bases from J, with 15 bases between. The CDR3 totals 14 residues.